This T cell receptor beta chain was captured by sequencing in a study of tissue T cells after allogeneic stem cell transplantation. The data were produced by immunoSEQ multiplex PCR, yet TCRdb's version contains in-frame clones alone and is incomplete. The repertoire holds about 9,100 clones, with 45% to 70% as singletons. The CDR3 spans 15 residues. Germline CDR1 SGHDT, CDR2 YYEEEE. V shed 6 bases and J shed 4 bases, with 17 bases lying between them. This clone counts as medium-sized. The gene calls are TRBV5-6 and TRBJ2-1; D is perhaps TRBD1 (6 bases). The clonotype originates from a female donor at least 60 years old with lung cancer. The input for sequencing was tissue from the jejunum, taken at autopsy. DNA of the CDR3: TGTGCCAGCACCCGAGACAGGTCATTTTACAATGAGCAGTTCTTC. Translation: CASTRDRSFYNEQFF.